These T cell receptor beta chains were read from a single sample in a study of cytomegalovirus exposure and HLA in healthy donors. Generated by immunoSEQ multiplex PCR, the TCRdb table keeps only in-frame clones and is missing some. The sample yields about 200,000 clones, approximately 70% seen once. Source material: PBMCs. The receptors were sampled from a woman in her twenties or thirties in good health and CMV-seronegative. The CDR3 runs from the conserved cysteine through the conserved F or W. Fields, in order: J gene, clone size, D gene, V gene, CDR3 DNA, CDR3 protein. A D gene is named only where the DNA matches it firmly. A row's size may be missing; if present it is once, few, many or a size class.

J: TRBJ2-7
size: once
D: NA
V: TRBV27
DNA: TGTGCCAGCAGTTTGGGAGTTTCCTTTTACGAGCAGTACTTC
CDR3: CASSLGVSFYEQYF

J: TRBJ2-7
size: NA
D: TRBD1
V: TRBV4-3
DNA: TGCGCCAGCAGCCTGGGGGGACAGGCCCCCTACGAGCAGTACTTC
CDR3: CASSLGGQAPYEQYF

J: TRBJ2-1
size: NA
D: NA
V: TRBV9
DNA: TGTGCCAGCAGCCCCTCGGGGGATTCGTACAATGAGCAGTTCTTC
CDR3: CASSPSGDSYNEQFF

J: TRBJ2-2
size: NA
D: NA
V: TRBV7-2
DNA: TGTGCCAGCAGCTTAGGCTACAGAAACACCGGGGAGCTGTTTTTT
CDR3: CASSLGYRNTGELFF

J: TRBJ2-2
size: NA
D: TRBD1
V: TRBV18
DNA: TGTGCCAGCTCACCAAGACAGGGGTACGGCGGGGAGCTGTTTTTT
CDR3: CASSPRQGYGGELFF

J: TRBJ1-6
size: NA
D: NA
V: TRBV10-1
DNA: TGCGCCAGCAGTGACCCCGGGAGGGGAAATTCACCCCTCCACTTT
CDR3: CASSDPGRGNSPLHF

J: TRBJ1-2
size: NA
D: NA
V: TRBV29-1
DNA: TGCAGCGCCCCCGTGGGGGGGAACTATGGCTACACCTTC
CDR3: CSAPVGGNYGYTF

J: TRBJ1-2
size: once
D: NA
V: TRBV11-2
DNA: TGTGCCAGCAGCTTAAGTCGTCAGGGCTACACCTTC
CDR3: CASSLSRQGYTF

J: TRBJ1-1
size: NA
D: NA
V: TRBV15
DNA: TGTGCCACCAGGCGCGGGGGAATACAGGGAGTGTCCACTGAAGCTTTCTTT
CDR3: CATRRGGIQGVSTEAFF

J: TRBJ2-5
size: NA
D: NA
V: TRBV2
DNA: TGTGCCAGCAGTGACCTATTAGTCGGGGAAGAGACCCAGTACTTC
CDR3: CASSDLLVGEETQYF

J: TRBJ2-5
size: NA
D: TRBD2
V: TRBV7-2
DNA: TGTGCCAGCAGTCGGGCGGGAGCAGGAGAGACCCAGTACTTC
CDR3: CASSRAGAGETQYF

J: TRBJ1-1
size: few
D: NA
V: TRBV7-2
DNA: TGTGCCAGCACCACGTCGGGGGGGCGGAACACTGAAGCTTTCTTT
CDR3: CASTTSGGRNTEAFF

J: TRBJ1-1
size: NA
D: NA
V: TRBV5-1
DNA: TGCGCCAGCAGCTTGTCAACAGAAGCTTTCTTT
CDR3: CASSLSTEAFF

J: TRBJ2-7
size: NA
D: TRBD2
V: TRBV5-5
DNA: TGTGCCAGCAGCTTAGGGACTAGCTTCTCCTACGAGCAGTACTTC
CDR3: CASSLGTSFSYEQYF

J: TRBJ1-5
size: NA
D: NA
V: TRBV9
DNA: TGTGCCAGCAGCTACTTCTCACATCAGCCCCAGCATTTT
CDR3: CASSYFSHQPQHF

J: TRBJ1-1
size: NA
D: NA
V: TRBV2
DNA: TGTGCCAGCAGCGCGTCATCGGGTACTGAAGCTTTCTTT
CDR3: CASSASSGTEAFF

J: TRBJ2-7
size: many
D: TRBD2
V: TRBV5-4
DNA: TGTGCCAGCAGCTTAGGGAGCGGGGGGGCGTGGGAGCAGTACTTC
CDR3: CASSLGSGGAWEQYF

J: TRBJ1-2
size: NA
D: NA
V: TRBV5-5
DNA: TGTGCCAGCAGCTCGCGGGAGGAAGGTGCGCGGGGCTACACCTTC
CDR3: CASSSREEGARGYTF

J: TRBJ1-5
size: NA
D: TRBD1
V: TRBV5-1
DNA: TGCGCCAGCAGCTTGGGCCCCAGGGGGAGCAATCAGCCCCAGCATTTT
CDR3: CASSLGPRGSNQPQHF

J: TRBJ2-5
size: few
D: NA
V: TRBV12-5
DNA: TGTGCTAGTGGTTTGAGACGGGAGCAAGAGACCCAGTACTTC
CDR3: CASGLRREQETQYF

J: TRBJ2-5
size: few
D: NA
V: TRBV5-6
DNA: TGTGCCAGCAGCTTAGCGCAAGAAGAGACCCAGTACTTC
CDR3: CASSLAQEETQYF

J: TRBJ2-7
size: NA
D: TRBD1
V: TRBV4-1
DNA: TGCGCCAGCAGCCAAGCGGTGGGACAGGCCCGGTACGAGCAGTACTTC
CDR3: CASSQAVGQARYEQYF

J: TRBJ1-5
size: few
D: TRBD1
V: TRBV5-1
DNA: TGCGCCAGCAGCTTGGGACCCGGGACAGGGGCCGGGGGTCAGCCCCAGCATTTT
CDR3: CASSLGPGTGAGGQPQHF

J: TRBJ2-5
size: NA
D: TRBD2
V: TRBV7-2
DNA: TGTGCCAGCAGCTCACGGACTAGCGGGGGGCCCACACAGTACTTC
CDR3: CASSSRTSGGPTQYF

J: TRBJ2-2
size: NA
D: TRBD2
V: TRBV7-2
DNA: TGTGCCAGCAGCTTCCCTAGAGCGGGAGGGCCGAACGGGGAGCTGTTTTTT
CDR3: CASSFPRAGGPNGELFF

J: TRBJ2-7
size: NA
D: NA
V: TRBV13
DNA: TGTGCCAGCACGGGGAGCTCCTACGAGCAGTACTTC
CDR3: CASTGSSYEQYF

J: TRBJ1-1
size: NA
D: TRBD1
V: TRBV13
DNA: TGTGCCAGCAGCTTAGGCCGGGGACAGCGGGTTGAAGCTTTCTTT
CDR3: CASSLGRGQRVEAFF

J: TRBJ1-1
size: NA
D: NA
V: TRBV19
DNA: TGTGCCACCCTAGGGGGGAACACTGAAGCTTTCTTT
CDR3: CATLGGNTEAFF

J: TRBJ2-1
size: NA
D: NA
V: TRBV5-4
DNA: TGTGCCAGCACCCCCACCCCCCTAGGTGAGCAGTTCTTC
CDR3: CASTPTPLGEQFF

J: TRBJ2-7
size: few
D: TRBD2
V: TRBV2
DNA: TGTGCCAGCAGTGTCCTCCGGACTAGCGGGAGAGGCGAGCAGTACTTC
CDR3: CASSVLRTSGRGEQYF

J: TRBJ2-3
size: NA
D: TRBD2
V: TRBV7-2
DNA: TGTGCCAGCAGTTTCAGCGGGGGGGCGGGAACAGATACGCAGTATTTT
CDR3: CASSFSGGAGTDTQYF

J: TRBJ1-1
size: NA
D: NA
V: TRBV6-1
DNA: TGTGCCAGCTTCGGGGGGCCGGGGAACACTGAAGCTTTCTTT
CDR3: CASFGGPGNTEAFF

J: TRBJ1-2
size: few
D: TRBD1
V: TRBV19
DNA: TGTGCCAGTAGTCTATACCCCTTCCGGGACAGGGCAAACGGCTACACCTTC
CDR3: CASSLYPFRDRANGYTF

J: TRBJ1-3
size: NA
D: TRBD1
V: TRBV11-2
DNA: TGTGCCAGCCGGACAGGACACACCATATATTTT
CDR3: CASRTGHTIYF

J: TRBJ1-5
size: NA
D: NA
V: TRBV27
DNA: TGTGCCAGCAGTTTAAGTCGGGATCAGCCCCAGCATTTT
CDR3: CASSLSRDQPQHF

J: TRBJ1-1
size: NA
D: NA
V: TRBV7-9
DNA: TGTGCCAGCAGCCAAATCGACAGAAAGAACACTGAAGCTTTCTTT
CDR3: CASSQIDRKNTEAFF

J: TRBJ2-7
size: NA
D: NA
V: TRBV5-6
DNA: TGTGCCAGCAGCTTGGATGTTGGAGTTCGTTCCTACGAGCAGTACTTC
CDR3: CASSLDVGVRSYEQYF

J: TRBJ1-3
size: NA
D: TRBD1
V: TRBV11-2
DNA: TGTGCCAGCAGCTCCATCGGGACAGGGGGGGCGAAGGCTGGAAACACCATATATTTT
CDR3: CASSSIGTGGAKAGNTIYF